A selection of T cell receptor beta chains follows, all from one sample in a study of beta chain features in type 1 diabetes. Using immunoSEQ multiplex PCR, the repertoire was profiled, and TCRdb retains in-frame clones only, with some absent. The repertoire holds hundreds of thousands of clones, roughly 30% seen once, with 0.065% in the top ten. The sample comprised naive CD4+ T cells from blood. These receptors all stem from a young man in good health. The CDR3 runs from the conserved cysteine through the conserved F or W. Each record gives: D gene, V gene, clone size, J gene, CDR3 DNA, CDR3 protein. A D gene is named only where the DNA matches it firmly. Rows give clone size only sometimes, using once, few, many, or a class for an expanded clone.

-	TRBV4-3	-	TRBJ2-4	TGCGCCAGCAGCCAAGTTTGGGGCCCGAGGTACATTCAGTACTTC	CASSQVWGPRYIQYF
TRBD2	TRBV5-1	few	TRBJ2-1	TGCGCCAGCGTCATGCATAGCGGGAGCTCCTACAATGAGCAGTTCTTC	CASVMHSGSSYNEQFF
-	TRBV7-8	-	TRBJ2-7	TGTGCCAGCAGCTTAAGGCCGGGAGCTATCGAGCAGTACTTC	CASSLRPGAIEQYF
TRBD2	TRBV28	-	TRBJ2-7	TGTGCCAGCAGCCGAGGTTTCGCGGGAGCTGCGTACGAGCAGTACTTC	CASSRGFAGAAYEQYF
-	TRBV15	-	TRBJ2-5	TGTGCCACCAGCAGAGGCCTGGAGACCCAGTACTTC	CATSRGLETQYF
-	TRBV9	few	TRBJ1-2	TGTGCCAGCAGCGTAGACGTCGGCCGCAACTATGGCTACACCTTC	CASSVDVGRNYGYTF
-	TRBV28	-	TRBJ2-7	TGTGCCAGCAGTCAGGGGCCCTACGAGCAGTACTTC	CASSQGPYEQYF
-	TRBV7-8	-	TRBJ2-7	TGTGCCAGCAGCGCCGGCCCCTCGAGAGGATACGAGCAGTACTTC	CASSAGPSRGYEQYF
-	TRBV29-1	few	TRBJ2-1	TGCAGCGTTGCCAGGTATTCCTACAATGAGCAGTTCTTC	CSVARYSYNEQFF
-	TRBV20-1	few	TRBJ2-7	TGCAGTGCTAGCAGCGTCTACGAGCAGTACTTC	CSASSVYEQYF
TRBD2	TRBV6-1	once	TRBJ2-7	TGTGCCAGCAGTGAGCTTGGACTAGCGGGAGTCGAGCAGTACTTC	CASSELGLAGVEQYF
-	TRBV7-2	-	TRBJ2-3	TGTGCCAGCCGGGCGGGCCTAAGCACAGATACGCAGTATTTT	CASRAGLSTDTQYF
-	TRBV2	few	TRBJ2-6	TGTGCCAGCAGGCCCTCCGGGGCCAACGTCCTGACTTTC	CASRPSGANVLTF
TRBD1	TRBV5-6	-	TRBJ2-5	TGTGCCAGCAGCCGGACAGGGGAAGAGACCCAGTACTTC	CASSRTGEETQYF
-	TRBV25-1	-	TRBJ2-7	TGTGCCAGCAGTCCCGGGACGCGGTCGAACGAGCAGTACTTC	CASSPGTRSNEQYF
-	TRBV15	-	TRBJ2-6	TGTGCCACCAGCAGAGATCGTTCAGCCTACCTCTCTGGGGCCAACGTCCTGACTTTC	CATSRDRSAYLSGANVLTF
TRBD1	TRBV15	-	TRBJ1-4	TGTGCCACCAGCAGAGGAGTTTCCGGGACAGGGGGTGAAAAACTGTTTTTT	CATSRGVSGTGGEKLFF
-	TRBV7-2	few	TRBJ1-1	TGTGCCAGCAGCACCCTACAGACTATGAACACTGAAGCTTTCTTT	CASSTLQTMNTEAFF
-	TRBV28	few	TRBJ2-5	TGTGCCAGCAGTTTATCAGGTTCTAGCTACGGGACCCAGTACTTC	CASSLSGSSYGTQYF
-	TRBV25-1	-	TRBJ2-7	TGTGCCAGCAGTGATCCTGGGACTTCCCCCTACGAGCAGTACTTC	CASSDPGTSPYEQYF
-	TRBV13	few	TRBJ1-1	TGTGCCAGCAGGATTCTCGGCCGGGACACAGGAAGGGGAGCTTTCTTT	CASRILGRDTGRGAFF
TRBD2	TRBV2	few	TRBJ2-7	TGTGCCAGCAGTGAAGCCCTAGCGGGAGCCCTCGAGCAGTACTTC	CASSEALAGALEQYF